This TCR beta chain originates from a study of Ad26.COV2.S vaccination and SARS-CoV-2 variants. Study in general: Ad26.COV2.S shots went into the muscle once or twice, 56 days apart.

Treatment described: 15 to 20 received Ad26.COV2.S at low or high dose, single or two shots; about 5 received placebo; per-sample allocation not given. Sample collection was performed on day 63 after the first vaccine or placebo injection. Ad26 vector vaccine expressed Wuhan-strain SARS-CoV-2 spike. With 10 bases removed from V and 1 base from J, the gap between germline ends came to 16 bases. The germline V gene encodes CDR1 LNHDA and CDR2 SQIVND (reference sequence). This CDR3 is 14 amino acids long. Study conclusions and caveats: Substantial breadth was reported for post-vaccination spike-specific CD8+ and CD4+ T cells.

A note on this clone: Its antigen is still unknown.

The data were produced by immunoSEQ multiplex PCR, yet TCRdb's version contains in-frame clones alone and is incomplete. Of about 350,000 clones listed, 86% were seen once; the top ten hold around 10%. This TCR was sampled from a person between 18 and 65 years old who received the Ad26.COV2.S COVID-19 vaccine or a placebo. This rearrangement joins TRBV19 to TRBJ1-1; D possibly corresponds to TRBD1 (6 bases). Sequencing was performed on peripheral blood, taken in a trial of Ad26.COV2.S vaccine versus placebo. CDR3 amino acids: CATSIGGTNTEAFF. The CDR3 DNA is TGTGCCACCTCAATAGGGGGGACGAACACTGAAGCTTTCTTT.